These T cell receptor beta chains were read from a single sample in a study of long-term antiretroviral therapy in people with HIV. Profiled with immunoSEQ multiplex PCR; TCRdb holds only in-frame clones, not every one. The sample shows about 21,000 clones, 70% to 90% of them seen only once. This specimen was unsorted PBMCs, taken 2.3 years after starting antiretroviral therapy. The receptors were gathered from a man in his 60s with HIV. CDR3s include the opening cysteine and the closing phenylalanine or tryptophan. D genes are given only for firm matches. Expanded clones get a size class; other rows say once, few or many, or leave the size out.

V: TRBV11-2
J: TRBJ2-7
D: NA
size: NA
CDR3: CASSLGSGTTTYEQYF
DNA: TGTGCCAGCAGCTTAGGGTCCGGGACAACGACCTACGAGCAGTACTTC

V: TRBV7-2
J: TRBJ2-1
D: NA
size: NA
CDR3: CASTDPNNEQFF
DNA: TGTGCCAGCACCGACCCTAACAATGAGCAGTTCTTC

V: TRBV9
J: TRBJ2-3
D: NA
size: NA
CDR3: CASSVSITDTQYF
DNA: TGTGCCAGCAGCGTATCGATCACAGATACGCAGTATTTT

V: TRBV7-8
J: TRBJ1-5
D: NA
size: NA
CDR3: CASSLSGGDQPQHF
DNA: TGTGCCAGCAGCTTAAGTGGGGGAGATCAGCCCCAGCATTTT

V: TRBV29-1
J: TRBJ2-3
D: NA
size: NA
CDR3: CSVGEGTDTQYF
DNA: TGCAGCGTTGGAGAGGGCACAGATACGCAGTATTTT

V: TRBV7-9
J: TRBJ2-5
D: TRBD1
size: NA
CDR3: CASRQGAQYYETQYF
DNA: TGTGCCAGCAGGCAGGGGGCCCAATATTATGAGACCCAGTACTTC

V: TRBV19
J: TRBJ2-7
D: NA
size: NA
CDR3: CASMGGSYPREQYF
DNA: TGTGCCAGTATGGGAGGCAGCTATCCTAGGGAGCAGTACTTC

V: TRBV2
J: TRBJ1-2
D: NA
size: few
CDR3: CASSVGVWDLPYGYTF
DNA: TGTGCCAGCAGTGTCGGGGTGTGGGACCTCCCCTATGGCTACACCTTC

V: TRBV7-2
J: TRBJ2-7
D: TRBD1
size: few
CDR3: CASSPDRAYEQYF
DNA: TGTGCCAGCAGCCCGGACAGGGCCTACGAGCAGTACTTC

V: TRBV2
J: TRBJ2-5
D: TRBD1
size: NA
CDR3: CASGSEQGETQYF
DNA: TGTGCCAGCGGTTCCGAACAGGGGGAGACCCAGTACTTC

V: TRBV15
J: TRBJ2-2
D: NA
size: NA
CDR3: CATSRPNRGISDTGELFF
DNA: TGTGCCACCAGCAGACCTAATCGGGGGATATCGGACACCGGGGAGCTGTTTTTT

V: TRBV5-6
J: TRBJ1-5
D: NA
size: once
CDR3: CASSLRGPGDQPQHF
DNA: TGTGCCAGCAGCTTGAGGGGCCCCGGGGATCAGCCCCAGCATTTT

V: TRBV19
J: TRBJ2-1
D: TRBD2
size: NA
CDR3: CASTIAGSSYNEQFF
DNA: TGTGCCAGTACCATAGCGGGATCGTCCTACAATGAGCAGTTCTTC

V: TRBV11-2
J: TRBJ1-5
D: NA
size: NA
CDR3: CASSEQPNSNQPQHF
DNA: TGTGCCAGCAGTGAACAGCCAAATAGCAATCAGCCCCAGCATTTT

V: TRBV4-2
J: TRBJ2-3
D: NA
size: NA
CDR3: CASSQDQVGRTDTQYF
DNA: TGTGCCAGCAGCCAAGATCAGGTCGGACGCACAGATACGCAGTATTTT

V: TRBV10-1
J: TRBJ2-2
D: TRBD1
size: NA
CDR3: CASSEGTVTGELFF
DNA: TGCGCCAGCAGTGAGGGGACAGTCACCGGGGAGCTGTTTTTT

V: TRBV28
J: TRBJ1-2
D: TRBD1
size: NA
CDR3: CASSLGTAEWGGYTF
DNA: TGTGCCAGCAGTTTAGGGACAGCTGAATGGGGGGGCTACACCTTC

V: TRBV11-3
J: TRBJ2-2
D: NA
size: NA
CDR3: CASSLVAGSNTGELFF
DNA: TGTGCCAGCAGCTTAGTTGCGGGGAGTAACACCGGGGAGCTGTTTTTT

V: TRBV7-9
J: TRBJ2-2
D: NA
size: NA
CDR3: CASSPGPGTGELFF
DNA: TGTGCCAGCAGCCCGGGACCGGGCACCGGGGAGCTGTTTTTT

V: TRBV14
J: TRBJ2-1
D: NA
size: NA
CDR3: CASSPQRGRTNYNEQFF
DNA: TGTGCCAGCAGCCCCCAACGCGGGCGAACCAACTACAATGAGCAGTTCTTC

V: TRBV6-5
J: TRBJ1-5
D: TRBD1
size: once
CDR3: CASSYAGQGQPQHF
DNA: TGTGCCAGCAGTTACGCGGGACAGGGTCAGCCCCAGCATTTT

V: TRBV7-2
J: TRBJ1-4
D: NA
size: NA
CDR3: CASSLQGVNEKLFF
DNA: TGTGCCAGCAGCTTACAGGGAGTCAACGAAAAACTGTTTTTT

V: TRBV9
J: TRBJ2-5
D: TRBD1
size: NA
CDR3: CASSVNRGVSETQYF
DNA: TGTGCCAGCAGCGTAAACAGGGGGGTATCAGAGACCCAGTACTTC

V: TRBV10-2
J: TRBJ2-1
D: NA
size: NA
CDR3: CASSSPPLADNEQFF
DNA: TGCGCCAGCAGTTCGCCGCCTTTGGCGGACAATGAGCAGTTCTTC